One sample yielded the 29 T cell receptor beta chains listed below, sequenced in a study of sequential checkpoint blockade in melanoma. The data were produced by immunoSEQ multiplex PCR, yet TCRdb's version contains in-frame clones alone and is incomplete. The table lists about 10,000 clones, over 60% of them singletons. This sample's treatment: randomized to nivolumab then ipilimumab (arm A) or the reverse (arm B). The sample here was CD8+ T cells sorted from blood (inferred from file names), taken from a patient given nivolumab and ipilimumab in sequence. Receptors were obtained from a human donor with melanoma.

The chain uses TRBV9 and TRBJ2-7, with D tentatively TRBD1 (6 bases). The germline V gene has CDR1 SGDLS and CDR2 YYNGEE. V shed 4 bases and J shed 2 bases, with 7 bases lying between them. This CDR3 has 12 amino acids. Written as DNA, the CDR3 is TGTGCCAGCAGCCCAGGGGCCTACGAGCAGTACTTC. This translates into CASSPGAYEQYF.

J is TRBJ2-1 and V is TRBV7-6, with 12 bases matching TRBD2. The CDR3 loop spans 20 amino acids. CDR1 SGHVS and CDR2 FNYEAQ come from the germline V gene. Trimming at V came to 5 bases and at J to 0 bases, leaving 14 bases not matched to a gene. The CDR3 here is CASSGGLLAGGPRSYNEQFF. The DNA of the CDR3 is TGTGCCAGCAGCGGGGGATTACTAGCGGGGGGCCCTCGCTCCTACAATGAGCAGTTCTTC.

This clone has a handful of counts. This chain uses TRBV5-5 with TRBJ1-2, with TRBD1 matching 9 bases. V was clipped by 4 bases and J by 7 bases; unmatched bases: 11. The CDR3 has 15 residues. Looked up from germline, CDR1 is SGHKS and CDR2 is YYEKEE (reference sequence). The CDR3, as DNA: TGTGCCAGCAGCGCCCGGGACAGGGCCCGGCGTGGCTACACCTTC. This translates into CASSARDRARRGYTF.

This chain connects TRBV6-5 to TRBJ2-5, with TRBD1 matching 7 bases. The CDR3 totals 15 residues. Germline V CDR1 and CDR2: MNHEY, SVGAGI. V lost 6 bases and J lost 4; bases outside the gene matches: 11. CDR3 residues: CASRRIPDRVETQYF. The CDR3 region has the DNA TGTGCCAGCAGACGGATCCCCGACAGGGTAGAGACCCAGTACTTC.

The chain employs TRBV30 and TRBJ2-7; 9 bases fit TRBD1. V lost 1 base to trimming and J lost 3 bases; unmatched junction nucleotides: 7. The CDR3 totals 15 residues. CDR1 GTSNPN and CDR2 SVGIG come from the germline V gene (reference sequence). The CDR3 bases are TGTGCCTGGAGTGCTGGACAGGGGCAGAACTACGAGCAGTACTTC. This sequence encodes CAWSAGQGQNYEQYF.

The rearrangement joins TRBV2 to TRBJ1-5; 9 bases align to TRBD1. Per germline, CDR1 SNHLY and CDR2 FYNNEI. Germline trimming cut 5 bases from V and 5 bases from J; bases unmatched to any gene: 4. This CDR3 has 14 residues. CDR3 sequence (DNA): TGTGCCAGCAGTCAGGGACAGGGTGATCAGCCCCAGCATTTT. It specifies CASSQGQGDQPQHF.

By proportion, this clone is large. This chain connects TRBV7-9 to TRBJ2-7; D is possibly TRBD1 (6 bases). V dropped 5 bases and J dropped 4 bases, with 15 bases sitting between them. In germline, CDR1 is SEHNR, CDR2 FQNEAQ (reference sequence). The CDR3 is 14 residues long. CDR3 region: CASSLHGTPYEQYF. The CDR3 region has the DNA TGTGCCAGCAGCCTGCACGGGACACCTTACGAGCAGTACTTC.

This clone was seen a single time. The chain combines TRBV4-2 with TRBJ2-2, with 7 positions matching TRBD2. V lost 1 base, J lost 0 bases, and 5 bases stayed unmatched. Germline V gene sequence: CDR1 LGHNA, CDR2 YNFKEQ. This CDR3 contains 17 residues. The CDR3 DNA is TGTGCCAGCAGCCAAGGGGCACTAGCGCCGAACACCGGGGAGCTGTTTTTT. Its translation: CASSQGALAPNTGELFF.

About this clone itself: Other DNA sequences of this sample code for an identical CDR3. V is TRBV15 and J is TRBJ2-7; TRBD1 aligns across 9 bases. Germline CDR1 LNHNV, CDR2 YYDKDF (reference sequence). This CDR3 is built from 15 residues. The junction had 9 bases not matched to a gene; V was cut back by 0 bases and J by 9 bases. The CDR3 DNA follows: TGTGCCACCAGCAGAGATTCGGGACAGGGTCTCGGGCAGTACTTC. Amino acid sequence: CATSRDSGQGLGQYF.

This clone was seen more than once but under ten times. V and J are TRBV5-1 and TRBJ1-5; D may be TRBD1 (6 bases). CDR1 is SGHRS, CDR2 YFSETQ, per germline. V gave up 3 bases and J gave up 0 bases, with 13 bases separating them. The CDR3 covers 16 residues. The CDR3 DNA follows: TGCGCCAGCAGCTCTCCGGGACAAATTAGCAATCAGCCCCAGCATTTT. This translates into CASSSPGQISNQPQHF.

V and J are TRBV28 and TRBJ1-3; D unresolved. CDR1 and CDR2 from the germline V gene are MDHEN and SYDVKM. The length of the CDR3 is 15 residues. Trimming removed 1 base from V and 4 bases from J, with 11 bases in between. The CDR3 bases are TGTGCCAGCAGTTTATCCCGGGTGAGGGGAAACACCATATATTTT. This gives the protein CASSLSRVRGNTIYF.

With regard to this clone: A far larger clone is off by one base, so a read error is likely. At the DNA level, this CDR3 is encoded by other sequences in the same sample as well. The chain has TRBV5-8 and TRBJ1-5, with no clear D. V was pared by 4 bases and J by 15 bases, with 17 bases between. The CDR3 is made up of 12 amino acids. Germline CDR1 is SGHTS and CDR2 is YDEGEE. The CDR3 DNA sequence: TGTGCCAGCAGCCAAGAAGCGGGTCCTGTGCATTTT. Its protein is CASSQEAGPVHF. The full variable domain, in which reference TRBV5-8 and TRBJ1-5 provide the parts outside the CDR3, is EAGVTQSPTHLIKTRGQQATLRCSPISGHTSVYWYQQALGLGLQFLLWYDEGEERNRGNFPPRFSGRQFPNYSSELNVNALELEDSALYLCASSQEAGPVHFGDGTRLSIL.

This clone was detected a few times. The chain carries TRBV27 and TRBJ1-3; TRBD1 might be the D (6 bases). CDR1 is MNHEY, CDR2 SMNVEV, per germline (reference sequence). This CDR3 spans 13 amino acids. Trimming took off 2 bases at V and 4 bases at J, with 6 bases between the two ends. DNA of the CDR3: TGTGCCAGCAGTTTAGGACAGGGAAACACCATATATTTT. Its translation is CASSLGQGNTIYF.

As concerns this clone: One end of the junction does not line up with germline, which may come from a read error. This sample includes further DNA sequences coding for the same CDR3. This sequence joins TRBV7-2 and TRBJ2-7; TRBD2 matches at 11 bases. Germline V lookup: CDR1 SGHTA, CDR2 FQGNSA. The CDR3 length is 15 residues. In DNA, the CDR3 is TGTGCTAGCACCCTTAGCGGGGGGGATATTTACGAGCAGTACTTC. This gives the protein CASTLSGGDIYEQYF.

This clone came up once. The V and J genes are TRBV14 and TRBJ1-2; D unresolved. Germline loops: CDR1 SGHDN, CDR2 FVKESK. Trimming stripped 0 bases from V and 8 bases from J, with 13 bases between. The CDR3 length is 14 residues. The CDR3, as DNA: TGTGCCAGCAGCCAAGATCTTCGGGATCGGGGCTACACCTTC. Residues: CASSQDLRDRGYTF.

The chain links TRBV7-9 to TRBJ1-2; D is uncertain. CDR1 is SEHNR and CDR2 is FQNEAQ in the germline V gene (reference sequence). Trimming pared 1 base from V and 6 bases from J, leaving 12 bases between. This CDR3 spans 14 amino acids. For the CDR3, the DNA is TGTGCCAGCAGCTTAGTGGACGGCGGGCATGGCTACACCTTC. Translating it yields CASSLVDGGHGYTF.

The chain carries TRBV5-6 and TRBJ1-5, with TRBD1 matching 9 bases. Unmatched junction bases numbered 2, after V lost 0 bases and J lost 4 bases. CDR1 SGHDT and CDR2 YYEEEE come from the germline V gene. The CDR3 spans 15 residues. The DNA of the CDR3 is TGTGCCAGCAGCTTGGAAGGGACAGGGAATCAGCCCCAGCATTTT. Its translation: CASSLEGTGNQPQHF.

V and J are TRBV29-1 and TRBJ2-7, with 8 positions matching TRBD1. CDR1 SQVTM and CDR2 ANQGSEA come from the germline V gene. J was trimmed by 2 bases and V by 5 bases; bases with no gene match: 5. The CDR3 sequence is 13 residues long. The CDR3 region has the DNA TGCAGCGTTCTCGGGACAGGAGCCTACGAGCAGTACTTC. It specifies CSVLGTGAYEQYF.

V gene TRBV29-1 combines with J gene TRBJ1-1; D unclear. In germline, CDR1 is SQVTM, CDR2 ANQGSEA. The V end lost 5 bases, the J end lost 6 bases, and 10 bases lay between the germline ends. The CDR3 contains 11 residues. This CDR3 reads CSVRQAPEAFF. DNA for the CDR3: TGCAGCGTTAGGCAGGCCCCTGAAGCTTTCTTT.

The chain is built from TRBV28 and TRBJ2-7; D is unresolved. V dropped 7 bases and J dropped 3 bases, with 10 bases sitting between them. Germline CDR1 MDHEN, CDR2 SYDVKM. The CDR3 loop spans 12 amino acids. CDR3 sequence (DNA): TGTGCCAGCATCGGCAGCGACTACGAGCAGTACTTC. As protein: CASIGSDYEQYF.

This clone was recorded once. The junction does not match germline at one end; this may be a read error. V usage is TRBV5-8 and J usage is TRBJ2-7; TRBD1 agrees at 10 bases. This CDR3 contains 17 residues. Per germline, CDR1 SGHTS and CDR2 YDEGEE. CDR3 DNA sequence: TGCGCCAGCAGCCAAGACGGGTCGGGACAGGGGATCTACGAGCAGTACTTC. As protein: CASSQDGSGQGIYEQYF.

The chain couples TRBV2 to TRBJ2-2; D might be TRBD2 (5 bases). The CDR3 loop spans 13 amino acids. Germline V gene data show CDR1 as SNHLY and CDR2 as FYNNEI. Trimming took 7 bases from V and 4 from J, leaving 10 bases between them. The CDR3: CASMASFTGELFF. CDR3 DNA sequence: TGTGCCAGCATGGCTAGCTTCACCGGGGAGCTGTTTTTT.

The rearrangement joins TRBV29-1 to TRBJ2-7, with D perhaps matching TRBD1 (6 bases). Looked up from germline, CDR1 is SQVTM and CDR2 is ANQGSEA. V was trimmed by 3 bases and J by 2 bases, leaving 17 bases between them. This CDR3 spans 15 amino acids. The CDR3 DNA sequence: TGCAGCGTTGAGTCGGGGAACAGGGCCGCCTACGAGCAGTACTTC. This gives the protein CSVESGNRAAYEQYF.

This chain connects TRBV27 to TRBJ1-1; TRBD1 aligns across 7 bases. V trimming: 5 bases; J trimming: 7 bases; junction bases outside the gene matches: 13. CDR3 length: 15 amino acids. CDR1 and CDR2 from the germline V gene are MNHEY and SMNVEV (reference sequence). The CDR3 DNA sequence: TGTGCCAGCAGTCTTACTCAAGACAGGGCGGGTGAAGCTTTCTTT. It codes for CASSLTQDRAGEAFF.

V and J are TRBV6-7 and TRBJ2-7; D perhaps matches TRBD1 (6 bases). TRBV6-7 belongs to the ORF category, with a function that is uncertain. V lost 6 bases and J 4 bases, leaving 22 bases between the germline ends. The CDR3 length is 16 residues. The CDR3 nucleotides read TGTGCCAGCAGGGTTATCGGACAGAAGAGAAGTTACGAGCAGTACTTC. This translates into CASRVIGQKRSYEQYF.

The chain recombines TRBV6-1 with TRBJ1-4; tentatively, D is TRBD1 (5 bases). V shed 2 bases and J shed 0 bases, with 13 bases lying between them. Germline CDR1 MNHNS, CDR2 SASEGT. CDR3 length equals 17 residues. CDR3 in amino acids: CASSEYSRVATNEKLFF. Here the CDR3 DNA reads TGTGCCAGCAGTGAATATTCCAGGGTTGCAACTAATGAAAAACTGTTTTTT.

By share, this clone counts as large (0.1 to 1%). The CDR3, as DNA: TGTGCCAGCAGTTTAGAACAGGGGAGTAATGAAAAACTGTTTTTT. It is translated as CASSLEQGSNEKLFF. The chain couples TRBV28 to TRBJ1-4, with TRBD1 matching over 7 bases. The V segment lost 2 bases and the J segment 4 bases; nucleotides outside the gene matches: 4. CDR1 MDHEN and CDR2 SYDVKM come from the germline V gene. The CDR3 has 15 amino acids.

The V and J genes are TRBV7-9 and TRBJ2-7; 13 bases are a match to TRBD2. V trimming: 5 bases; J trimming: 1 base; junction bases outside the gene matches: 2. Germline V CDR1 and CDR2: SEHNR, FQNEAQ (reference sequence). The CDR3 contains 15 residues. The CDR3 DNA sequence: TGTGCCAGCAGCCAGGGACTAGCGGGGTCCTACGAGCAGTACTTC. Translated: CASSQGLAGSYEQYF.

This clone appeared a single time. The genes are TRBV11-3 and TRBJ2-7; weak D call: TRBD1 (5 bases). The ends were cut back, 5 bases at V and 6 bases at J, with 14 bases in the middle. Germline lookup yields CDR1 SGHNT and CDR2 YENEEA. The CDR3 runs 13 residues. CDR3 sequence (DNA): TGTGCCAGCAGCACCAGCCAGGGCTCCGAGCAGTACTTC. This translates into CASSTSQGSEQYF.